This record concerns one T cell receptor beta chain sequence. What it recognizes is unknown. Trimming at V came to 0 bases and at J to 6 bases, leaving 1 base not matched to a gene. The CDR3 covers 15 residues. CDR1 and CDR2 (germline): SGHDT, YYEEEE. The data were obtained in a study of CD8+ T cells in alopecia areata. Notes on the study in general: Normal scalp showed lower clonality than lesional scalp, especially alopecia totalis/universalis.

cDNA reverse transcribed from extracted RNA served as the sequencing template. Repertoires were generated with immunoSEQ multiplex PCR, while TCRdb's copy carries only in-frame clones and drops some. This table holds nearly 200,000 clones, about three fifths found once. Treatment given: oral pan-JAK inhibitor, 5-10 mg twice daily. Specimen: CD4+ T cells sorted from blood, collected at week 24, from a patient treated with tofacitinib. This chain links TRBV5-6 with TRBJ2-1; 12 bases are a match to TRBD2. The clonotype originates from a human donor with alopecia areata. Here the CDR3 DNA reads TGTGCCAGCAGCTTGGCTAGCGGGAGGGCCAATGAGCAGTTCTTC. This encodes CASSLASGRANEQFF. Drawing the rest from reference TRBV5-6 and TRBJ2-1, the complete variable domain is DAGVTQSPTHLIKTRGQQVTLRCSPKSGHDTVSWYQQALGQGPQFIFQYYEEEERQRGNFPDRFSGHQFPNYSSELNVNALLLGDSALYLCASSLASGRANEQFFGPGTRLTVL.